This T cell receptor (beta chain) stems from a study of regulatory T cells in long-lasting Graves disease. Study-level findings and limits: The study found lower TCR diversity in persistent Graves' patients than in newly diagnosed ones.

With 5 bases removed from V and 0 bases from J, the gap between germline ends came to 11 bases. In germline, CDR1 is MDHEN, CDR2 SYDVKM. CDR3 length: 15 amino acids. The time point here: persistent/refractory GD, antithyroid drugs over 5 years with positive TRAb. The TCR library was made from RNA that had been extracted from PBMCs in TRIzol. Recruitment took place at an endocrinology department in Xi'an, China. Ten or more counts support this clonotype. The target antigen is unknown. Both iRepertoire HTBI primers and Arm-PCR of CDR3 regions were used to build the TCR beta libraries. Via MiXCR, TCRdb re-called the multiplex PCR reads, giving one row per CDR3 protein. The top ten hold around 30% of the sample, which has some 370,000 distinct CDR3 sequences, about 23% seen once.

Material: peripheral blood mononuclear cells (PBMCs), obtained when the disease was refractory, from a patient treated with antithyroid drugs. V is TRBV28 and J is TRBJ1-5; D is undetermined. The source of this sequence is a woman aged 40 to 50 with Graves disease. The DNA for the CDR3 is TGTGCCAGCAGTCGGTTGGGGTATAGCAATCAGCCCCAGCATTTT. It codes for CASSRLGYSNQPQHF.